This TCR beta chain stems from a study of blood T cell repertoires in COVID-19. Study summary: Sources were T cells, B-cell-depleted T cells, or PBMCs; the material itself was cDNA or gDNA.

The CDR3 runs 12 residues. The germline V and J ends were trimmed by 0 bases and 7 bases, with 5 bases remaining between them. Germline lookup yields CDR1 LGHDT and CDR2 YNNKEL (reference sequence). Original data processing: Using reference gene primer amplification, nucleated cell counts were estimated. Method: immunoSEQ multiplex PCR; TCRdb's copy keeps in-frame clones and lacks some. Clone size and V and J calls were adopted from that table, with D and trimming inferred from the DNA. In the table there are over 85,000 clones, 65% to 90% of which are singletons. This clone was recorded once. The sequencing sample was made of peripheral blood. The V gene is TRBV3-1 (or the pseudogene TRBV3-2), the J gene TRBJ2-3, with D uncertain. The clonotype was recovered from a man in his 60s with acute or convalescent COVID-19. CDR3 amino acids: CASSQDEYTQYF. The CDR3 coding sequence is TGTGCCAGCAGCCAAGATGAGTATACGCAGTATTTT.